The clone carrying this T cell receptor beta chain occurred once. Original methodology: Reference gene primer amplification yielded estimated nucleated cell counts. Repertoires were generated with immunoSEQ multiplex PCR, while TCRdb's copy carries only in-frame clones and drops some. Clone size and the V and J calls come from that table; the DNA yielded D and trimming. The sample has about 120,000 clones; approximately 80% are singletons. This sample stems from a study of blood T cell repertoires in COVID-19. Background on the study: Researchers got acute and convalescent COVID-19 samples from the United States, Italy and Spain. T cells, B-cell-depleted T cells, or PBMCs provided the cDNA or gDNA that served as material.

Trimming pared 4 bases from V and 4 bases from J, leaving 9 bases between. CDR1 and CDR2 from the germline V gene are SQVTM and ANQGSEA. The CDR3 is 12 amino acids. The receptor was isolated from a woman in her seventies with acute or convalescent COVID-19. The chain is built from TRBV29-1 and TRBJ2-3, with no clear D. Material for sequencing was peripheral blood. The CDR3 DNA sequence: TGCAGCGTTGTGTCAGGTTCAGATACGCAGTATTTT. Protein: CSVVSGSDTQYF.